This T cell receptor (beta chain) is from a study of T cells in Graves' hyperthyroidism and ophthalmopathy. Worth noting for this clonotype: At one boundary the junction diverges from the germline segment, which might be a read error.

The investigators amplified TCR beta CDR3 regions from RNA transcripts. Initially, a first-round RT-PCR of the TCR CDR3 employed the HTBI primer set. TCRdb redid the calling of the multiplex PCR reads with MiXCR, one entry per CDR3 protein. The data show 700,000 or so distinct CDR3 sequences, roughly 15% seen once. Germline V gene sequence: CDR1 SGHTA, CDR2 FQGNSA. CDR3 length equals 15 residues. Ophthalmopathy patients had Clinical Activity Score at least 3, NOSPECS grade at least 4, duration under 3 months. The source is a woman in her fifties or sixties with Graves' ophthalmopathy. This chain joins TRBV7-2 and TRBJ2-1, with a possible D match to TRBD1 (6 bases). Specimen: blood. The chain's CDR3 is CASSQEGLGAAEQFF. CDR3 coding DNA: TGCGCCAGCAGCCAAGAGGGGTTGGGGGCGGCTGAGCAGTTCTTC.